The sequence of this T cell receptor (beta chain) was determined in a study of metastatic and nonmetastatic thyroid tumors. MiXCR re-clonotyped the PCR reads for TCRdb. The sample shows fewer than 25,000 clones, under 25% of them seen only once. Study observations and caveats: It was reportedly found that TCR beta diversity was significantly higher in malignant thyroid tumors than in benign nodules, a difference seen in both blood and tumor samples.

Before thyroid surgery, none of the patients had received any treatment. This clone was picked up a small number of times. Antigen specificity is unknown. The TCR sequence derives from a male donor with papillary thyroid cancer or a benign thyroid nodule (not recorded which). Some clones in this sample may be carry-over from other donors' samples. Sequencing used blood.

This CDR3 is CASSAQTVGTKIV. The CDR3 bases are TGTGCCAGCAGTGCCCAGACAGTTGGGACAAAAATTGTC. This chain uses TRBV6-1 with TRBJ2-7; D possibly corresponds to TRBD1 (6 bases). Germline CDR1 reads MNHNS; CDR2 reads SASEGT. This CDR3 is 13 amino acids long.